The 18 T cell receptor beta chains in this list originate from one sample, sequenced in a study of shared clonotypes between healthy human individuals. The assay was immunoSEQ multiplex PCR, and TCRdb's table has in-frame clones only and misses some. Here the sample spans a few million clones, 85% to 95% being singletons. Sequencing was performed on naive CD4+ T cells from PBMCs. Subset denoted: CD45RA+ positively selected. The receptor set was obtained from a young man in good health. Some clones in this sample may be carry-over from other donors' samples.

The chain employs TRBV11-2 and TRBJ2-7, with TRBD1 matching 8 bases. The CDR3 extends over 14 amino acids. J was trimmed by 4 bases and V by 5 bases; bases with no gene match: 7. Germline V gene lookup returns CDR1 SGHAT and CDR2 FQNNGV. The CDR3 region has the DNA TGTGCCAGCAGCCGGAGGCAGGGGGCTTACGAGCAGTACTTC. It specifies CASSRRQGAYEQYF.

V is TRBV28 and J is TRBJ1-5; 7 nucleotides match TRBD1. Germline V CDR1 and CDR2: MDHEN, SYDVKM. The CDR3 has 15 residues. V was pared by 5 bases and J by 5 bases, with 9 bases of the junction left unmatched. Here the CDR3 DNA reads TGTGCCAGCAGTCGACCGGGACAGTTCTATCAGCCCCAGCATTTT. Its protein product is CASSRPGQFYQPQHF.

CDR3 sequence: CASSGTGDGFAGELFF. DNA for the CDR3: TGTGCCAGCAGCGGGACAGGGGATGGATTTGCCGGGGAGCTGTTTTTT. V gene TRBV5-6 combines with J gene TRBJ2-2; 10 positions match TRBD1. Looked up from germline, CDR1 is SGHDT and CDR2 is YYEEEE. The CDR3 length is 16 residues. Germline trimming cut 4 bases from V and 6 bases from J; bases unmatched to any gene: 9.

V gene TRBV5-1 combines with J gene TRBJ1-1, with D perhaps matching TRBD1 (6 bases). The CDR3 length is 14 residues. Per germline, CDR1 SGHRS and CDR2 YFSETQ. Trimming removed 3 bases from V and 4 bases from J, with 13 bases in between. For the CDR3, the DNA is TGCGCCAGCAGCTCCGTTAGGGGGAGCACTGAAGCTTTCTTT. Translating it yields CASSSVRGSTEAFF.

The chain carries TRBV6-5 and TRBJ2-5, with TRBD1 as a possible D gene (6 bases). V gave up 7 bases and J gave up 8 bases, with 14 bases separating them. This CDR3 has 12 residues. In germline, CDR1 is MNHEY, CDR2 SVGAGI. CDR3 loop: CASTATDSTQYF. In DNA, the CDR3 is TGTGCCAGCACCGCTACGGACAGCACCCAGTACTTC.

The chain has TRBV6-6 and TRBJ2-7; 12 bases match TRBD2. After removal of 5 bases from V and 2 bases from J, the junction contained 4 bases not matched to a gene. The CDR3 sequence is 15 residues long. From germline, CDR1 is MNHNY and CDR2 SVGAGI (reference sequence). CDR3 amino acids: CASSGGLAGPYEQYF. DNA for the CDR3: TGTGCCAGCAGTGGCGGACTAGCGGGACCCTACGAGCAGTACTTC.

The chain recombines TRBV9 with TRBJ1-2; D perhaps matches TRBD1 (5 bases). The CDR3 runs 14 residues. From germline, CDR1 is SGDLS and CDR2 YYNGEE. V was pared by 4 bases and J by 4 bases, with 14 bases between. The CDR3 bases are TGTGCCAGCAGCCCCGCCGGGGGAGGCTATGGCTACACCTTC. Translated, it gives CASSPAGGGYGYTF.

The chain couples TRBV11-3 to TRBJ2-2; D call uncertain. The CDR3 totals 15 residues. Germline CDR1 SGHNT, CDR2 YENEEA. The V and J ends lost 6 bases and 2 bases respectively, with 13 bases between them. CDR3: CASRRSSANTGELFF. Written as DNA, the CDR3 is TGTGCCAGCAGACGTTCGTCTGCTAACACCGGGGAGCTGTTTTTT.

This chain links TRBV25-1 with TRBJ1-2, with TRBD1 matching 9 bases. The CDR3 contains 14 residues. CDR1 and CDR2 (germline): MGHDK, SYGVNS. V lost 2 bases, J lost 8 bases, and 6 bases stayed unmatched. The chain's CDR3 is CASSELATGGGYTF. CDR3 DNA: TGTGCCAGCAGTGAACTCGCGACAGGGGGGGGCTACACCTTC.

The chain is built from TRBV18 and TRBJ2-2; 9 bases align to TRBD1. CDR3 length: 15 amino acids. Germline V lookup: CDR1 KGHSH, CDR2 LQKENI. The junction had 4 bases not matched to a gene; V was cut back by 3 bases and J by 5 bases. Here the CDR3 reads CASSPTGGFTGELFF. The CDR3 DNA is TGTGCCAGCTCACCTACAGGGGGCTTTACCGGGGAGCTGTTTTTT.

The chain combines TRBV23-1 with TRBJ1-1; D remains unclear. TRBV23-1 is recorded as an ORF, its role being uncertain. Trimming cost V 2 bases and J 4 bases, with 14 bases left between them. The CDR3 is made up of 15 amino acids. The CDR3 spells CASSQRREGGTEAFF. Here the CDR3 DNA reads TGCGCCAGCAGTCAACGTAGGGAGGGCGGCACTGAAGCTTTCTTT.

The chain employs TRBV5-4 and TRBJ1-3; D unresolved. V was clipped by 9 bases and J by 0 bases, with 10 bases between them. The germline V gene encodes CDR1 SGHNT and CDR2 YYREEE (reference sequence). This CDR3 has 13 residues. The CDR3, as DNA: TGTGCCACGCGCGCTAGCTCTGGAAACACCATATATTTT. Translation gives CATRASSGNTIYF.

The J gene is TRBJ2-3, the V gene TRBV18; D uncertain. With 0 bases removed from V and 0 bases from J, the gap between germline ends came to 7 bases. There are 15 residues in the CDR3. Germline V gene data show CDR1 as KGHSH and CDR2 as LQKENI. The CDR3 coding sequence is TGTGCCAGCTCACCACCGGTGGATAGCACAGATACGCAGTATTTT. Translation: CASSPPVDSTDTQYF. Together with reference TRBV18 and TRBJ2-3, the CDR3 gives the full variable domain: NAGVMQNPRHLVRRRGQEARLRCSPMKGHSHVYWYRQLPEEGLKFMVYLQKENIIDESGMPKERFSAEFPKEGPSILRIQQVVRGDSAAYFCASSPPVDSTDTQYFGPGTRLTVL.

This rearrangement joins TRBV18 to TRBJ2-1; D possibly matches TRBD1 or TRBD2 (6 bases each). CDR1 is KGHSH and CDR2 is LQKENI in the germline V gene. Between the trimmed V and J ends, which lost 0 bases and 3 bases, there was a span of 18 bases. The CDR3 runs 18 residues. CDR3 nucleotide sequence: TGTGCCAGCTCACCACCTTCCCGAGGGGGTAGCGGCTACAATGAGCAGTTCTTC. Its translation is CASSPPSRGGSGYNEQFF.

The V gene is TRBV7-9, the J gene TRBJ1-1, with 7 nucleotides matching TRBD1. The CDR3 contains 13 residues. J gave up 6 bases and V 3 bases, and 4 bases lay outside the gene matches. Germline CDR1 is SEHNR and CDR2 is FQNEAQ (reference sequence). The CDR3 DNA sequence: TGTGCCAGCAGCTTCTATACAGGGGCTGAAGCTTTCTTT. Its protein is CASSFYTGAEAFF.

Concerning this clone itself: Other DNA sequences in the sample encode the same CDR3. V usage is TRBV25-1 and J usage is TRBJ2-7, with D hard to call. V lost 3 bases and J 4 bases, leaving 4 bases between the germline ends. The CDR3 spans 11 residues. Looked up from germline, CDR1 is MGHDK and CDR2 is SYGVNS. The CDR3 DNA reads as TGTGCCAGCAGTGAGACTTACGAGCAGTACTTC. Its translation is CASSETYEQYF.

The rearrangement links TRBV20-1 to TRBJ1-5; the D is unclear. From germline, CDR1 is DFQATT and CDR2 SNEGSKA (reference sequence). The length of the CDR3 is 11 residues. The ends were cut back, 5 bases at V and 11 bases at J, with 13 bases in the middle. The CDR3 is CSAASGRAQHF. The CDR3 coding sequence is TGCAGTGCTGCGTCAGGAAGGGCCCAGCATTTT.

J is TRBJ2-6 and V is TRBV11-1, with D possibly matching TRBD2 (7 bases). This CDR3 has 15 residues. V was cut by 4 bases and J by 2 bases, with 9 bases left in between. Germline V gene sequence: CDR1 SGHAT, CDR2 FQDESV (reference sequence). This CDR3 reads CASSSGGAGANVLTF. In DNA, the CDR3 is TGTGCCAGCAGCTCGGGGGGCGCTGGGGCCAACGTCCTGACTTTC.